The clone carrying this T cell receptor beta chain was seen repeatedly, ten times or more. Its antigen is not known. The data are from a study of blood T cells in healthy people across ages. Study results and limitations: Fewer expanded clones and more diversity marked long-lived versus aged donors. A roughly linear fall in TCR beta diversity per million T cells was seen with increasing age.

V was shortened by 0 bases and J by 7 bases, with 13 bases between the two germline ends. The CDR3 has 14 residues. Then a second PCR, running about 6 to 11 cycles, was carried out with a sample-barcoded 5' primer and a J-beta primer mix. TCRdb analysed the 5' RACE reads with MiXCR anew, one entry per CDR3 protein. The table includes just under 900,000 distinct CDR3 sequences, 25% to 30% detected once. Every participating donor contributed approximately 10 milliliters of peripheral blood through a draw. The sequencing input was blood. The chain is built from TRBV12-3 or TRBV12-4 and TRBJ2-7; the D gene is possibly TRBD2 (6 bases). The TCR sequence derives from a woman aged 80 or over in good health. The CDR3 coding sequence is TGTGCCAGCAGTTTAGCTGCGGGAACGGAAGAGCAGTACTTC. Translation gives CASSLAAGTEEQYF.